These 22 T cell receptor beta chains were sequenced from one sample in a study of T cells after yellow fever vaccination. MiXCR, run by TCRdb on the 5' RACE reads, gives a single entry per CDR3 protein. The sample carries around 140,000 distinct CDR3 sequences, 6.6% recorded once. Sequenced material: CD4+ T cells sorted from PBMCs, taken 10 days after the yellow fever booster vaccination. These receptors all come from a man aged 25 to 40 who received the YFV17D yellow fever vaccine.

This clonotype has at least ten counts. V gene TRBV18 combines with J gene TRBJ2-5; TRBD2 is a possible D gene (5 bases). Per the germline V gene, CDR1 is KGHSH and CDR2 is LQKENI. Trimming removed 3 bases from V and 5 bases from J, with 19 bases in between. The CDR3 consists of 16 residues. The CDR3 loop is CASSPPGNPIGETQYF. CDR3 coding DNA: TGTGCCAGCTCACCCCCCGGGAACCCAATCGGGGAGACCCAGTACTTC.

The gene calls are TRBV20-1 and TRBJ1-1, with D perhaps TRBD1 (5 bases). Trimming cost V 3 bases and J 0 bases, with 5 bases left between them. The CDR3 runs 12 residues. Germline CDR1 and CDR2: DFQATT and SNEGSKA (reference sequence). CDR3: CSARGLNTEAFF. The DNA of the CDR3 is TGCAGTGCTAGGGGGCTGAACACTGAAGCTTTCTTT.

This clonotype occurred many times. The chain recombines TRBV5-1 with TRBJ2-7, with a tentative D call TRBD1 (6 bases). Germline values: CDR1 SGHRS, CDR2 YFSETQ. V was pared by 3 bases and J by 0 bases, with 10 bases between. The CDR3 totals 14 residues. The CDR3 DNA reads as TGCGCCAGCAGCTCACGGACAGACTCCTACGAGCAGTACTTC. Its protein is CASSSRTDSYEQYF.

This clonotype was observed at least ten times. This sequence joins TRBV12-3 or TRBV12-4 and TRBJ2-7, with D perhaps matching TRBD1 (6 bases). The CDR3 runs 14 residues. Trimming removed 3 bases from V and 0 bases from J, with 9 bases in between. The CDR3 DNA is TGTGCCAGCAGTTTTACAGGGAGCTCCTACGAGCAGTACTTC. Translated, it gives CASSFTGSSYEQYF.

This clonotype was found many times. V and J are TRBV5-1 and TRBJ1-2; D gene ambiguous. The germline gives CDR1 SGHRS, CDR2 YFSETQ. Between the trimmed V and J ends, which lost 0 bases and 9 bases, there was a span of 15 bases. The CDR3 covers 14 residues. In DNA, the CDR3 is TGCGCCAGCAGCTTGGATGCAGTCATAGATAGCTACACCTTC. As protein: CASSLDAVIDSYTF. The whole variable domain, filled in from reference TRBV5-1 and TRBJ1-2, reads KAGVTQTPRYLIKTRGQQVTLSCSPISGHRSVSWYQQTPGQGLQFLFEYFSETQRNKGNFPGRFSGRQFSNSRSEMNVSTLELGDSALYLCASSLDAVIDSYTFGSGTRLTVV.

In this sample, this clonotype turned up a few times. The gene calls are TRBV6-2 or TRBV6-3 and TRBJ2-1; 8 positions match TRBD2. The length of the CDR3 is 14 residues. Germline CDR1 MNHEY, CDR2 SVGEGT. Germline trimming cut 5 bases from V and 10 bases from J; bases unmatched to any gene: 10. DNA for the CDR3: TGTGCCAGCAGTCACAAACTAGCGGCACGGGAGCAGTTCTTC. Translation gives CASSHKLAAREQFF.

The sample holds many counts of this clonotype. The genes are TRBV7-3 and TRBJ2-1; TRBD2 aligns across 13 bases. Germline CDR1 SGHTA, CDR2 FQGTGA. V trimming: 5 bases; J trimming: 7 bases; junction bases outside the gene matches: 8. CDR3 length equals 16 residues. In DNA, the CDR3 is TGTGCCAGCAGCGTGATAACTAGCGGGAGGGAGAATGAGCAGTTCTTC. Residues: CASSVITSGRENEQFF. The full variable domain, rest sourced from reference TRBV7-3 and TRBJ2-1, is GAGVSQTPSNKVTEKGKYVELRCDPISGHTALYWYRQSLGQGPEFLIYFQGTGAADDSGLPNDRFFAVRPEGSVSTLKIQRTERGDSAVYLCASSVITSGRENEQFFGPGTRLTVL.

This clonotype came up many times. J is TRBJ1-2 and V is TRBV12-3 or TRBV12-4; tentatively, D is TRBD1 (5 bases). V gave up 6 bases and J gave up 7 bases, with 15 bases separating them. The CDR3 contains 13 residues. CDR3 coding DNA: TGTGCCAGCAGAACCACCGACAGTTCTGGCTACACCTTC. Protein: CASRTTDSSGYTF.

In this sample, this clonotype turned up many times. The chain links TRBV7-9 to TRBJ2-5, with 16 bases lining up with TRBD2. Germline V gene data show CDR1 as SEHNR and CDR2 as FQNEAQ (reference sequence). CDR3 length: 17 residues. V was clipped by 4 bases and J by 4 bases; unmatched bases: 6. For the CDR3, the DNA is TGTGCCAGCAGCTCCCCCGGGACTAGCGGGAGGGGAGAGACCCAGTACTTC. Protein: CASSSPGTSGRGETQYF.

Many counts were recorded for this clonotype. The V gene is TRBV7-2, the J gene TRBJ2-3, with a possible D match to TRBD2 (6 bases). CDR3 length: 13 residues. Trimming shortened V by 5 bases and J by 10 bases, and 16 bases separated the two germline ends. The germline CDR1 and CDR2 sequences are SGHTA and FQGNSA. The CDR3 nucleotides read TGTGCCAGCAGCCCCAGGAGGGGAGAAGCGCAGTATTTT. Translated, it gives CASSPRRGEAQYF. Full variable domain (rest looked up from reference TRBV7-2 and TRBJ2-3): GAGVSQSPSNKVTEKGKDVELRCDPISGHTALYWYRQSLGQGLEFLIYFQGNSAPDKSGLPSDRFSAERTGGSVSTLTIQRTQQEDSAVYLCASSPRRGEAQYFGPGTRLTVL.

This clonotype has a count of ten or more. The chain recombines TRBV6-1 with TRBJ2-1, with 10 positions matching TRBD2. This CDR3 has 14 residues. Germline V gene sequence: CDR1 MNHNS, CDR2 SASEGT. The ends lost 7 bases at V and 6 bases at J; junction bases unmatched: 6. CDR3 residues: CASKREGPRNEQFF. CDR3 nucleotide sequence: TGTGCCAGCAAGCGGGAGGGCCCTCGCAATGAGCAGTTCTTC.

This clonotype was seen repeatedly, ten times or more. The chain employs TRBV28 and TRBJ2-4, with 8 positions matching TRBD2. V dropped 6 bases and J dropped 0; count of bases not matched to a gene: 13. CDR3 length: 18 amino acids. Looked up from germline, CDR1 is MDHEN and CDR2 is SYDVKM. The CDR3 DNA is TGTGCCAGCAGGAATCCCGGGAGGGCCGTTTTAGCCAAAAACATTCAGTACTTC. Protein product: CASRNPGRAVLAKNIQYF.

In this sample, this clonotype turned up many times. V and J are TRBV9 and TRBJ1-4; D might be TRBD1 (5 bases). V was trimmed by 4 bases and J by 13 bases, leaving 17 bases between them. The CDR3 has 13 amino acids. CDR1 SGDLS and CDR2 YYNGEE come from the germline V gene. DNA of the CDR3: TGTGCCAGCAGCCCCGGGGCGGGCCTCGGACTGTTTTTT. It specifies CASSPGAGLGLFF.

The sample holds many counts of this clonotype. The rearrangement links TRBV6-6 to TRBJ2-7; D perhaps matches TRBD1 (6 bases). The V gene's germline CDR1 is MNHNY and CDR2 SVGAGI (reference sequence). V was clipped by 7 bases and J by 7 bases, with 17 bases between them. This CDR3 is 13 amino acids long. Written as DNA, the CDR3 is TGTGCCAGCAAGACAGGTGGTCTAGCTGAGCAGTACTTC. This encodes CASKTGGLAEQYF.

This clonotype came up many times. The chain carries TRBV6-2 or TRBV6-3 and TRBJ1-1; the match to TRBD1 covers 7 bases. The CDR3 length is 12 residues. J gave up 7 bases and V 5 bases, and 4 bases lay outside the gene matches. CDR1 MNHEY and CDR2 SVGEGT come from the germline V gene. The CDR3 loop reads CASSPGTVEAFF. CDR3 nucleotide sequence: TGTGCCAGCAGTCCCGGGACAGTTGAAGCTTTCTTT.

This clonotype was observed a few times. The V gene is TRBV23-1, the J gene TRBJ2-7; D is uncertain. TRBV23-1 is annotated as an ORF whose role is uncertain. The V end lost 8 bases, the J end lost 5 bases, and 13 bases lay between the germline ends. There are 12 residues in the CDR3. CDR3 protein: CASGRVSNEQYF. CDR3 DNA: TGCGCCAGCGGTCGTGTGTCCAACGAGCAGTACTTC.

This clonotype was counted at least ten times. This chain connects TRBV7-2 to TRBJ2-7, with TRBD1 identical over 7 bases. The CDR3 spans 14 residues. V was pared by 5 bases and J by 3 bases, with 7 bases of the junction left unmatched. Germline CDR1 and CDR2: SGHTA and FQGNSA. CDR3 nucleotides: TGTGCCAGCAGCGCCGGGGACAGAATCTACGAGCAGTACTTC. Protein sequence: CASSAGDRIYEQYF.

This clonotype came up many times. The chain is built from TRBV28 and TRBJ2-7, with 8 bases that match TRBD1. This CDR3 has 14 residues. V lost 5 bases and J lost 3; bases outside the gene matches: 6. CDR1 and CDR2 from the germline V gene are MDHEN and SYDVKM. CDR3 loop: CASSPGQGVYEQYF. The DNA of the CDR3 is TGTGCCAGCAGTCCCGGACAGGGAGTCTACGAGCAGTACTTC.

The genes are TRBV10-3 and TRBJ1-6; 7 bases map to TRBD1. V gave up 7 bases and J gave up 8 bases; unmatched junction bases: 17. Germline CDR1 reads ENHRY; CDR2 reads SYGVKD. This CDR3 region has 17 residues. The CDR3 is CAIMFLNQKRGHSPLHF. CDR3 in DNA: TGTGCCATCATGTTCCTAAATCAAAAAAGGGGGCATTCACCCCTCCACTTT.

This clonotype was seen many times. The rearrangement links TRBV5-1 to TRBJ2-3, with 9 bases matching TRBD2. Per the germline V gene, CDR1 is SGHRS and CDR2 is YFSETQ. This CDR3 has 17 residues. The V and J ends lost 0 bases and 7 bases, in that order; junction bases with no gene match: 12. The CDR3 bases are TGCGCCAGCAGCTTGGGCGCTAGCGGGACTAGCACGAATACGCAGTATTTT. Amino acids: CASSLGASGTSTNTQYF.

This clonotype has a handful of counts. The chain joins TRBV20-1 to TRBJ2-2; possible D gene TRBD2, 6 bases. Germline V gene sequence: CDR1 DFQATT, CDR2 SNEGSKA (reference sequence). V dropped 2 bases and J dropped 4 bases, with 14 bases sitting between them. The CDR3 consists of 15 residues. The CDR3 DNA reads as TGCAGTGCTAGAAACCCGGGACTCGGCACCGGGGAGCTGTTTTTT. Residues: CSARNPGLGTGELFF.

This chain links TRBV19 with TRBJ2-2; tentative D call: TRBD2 (7 bases). Germline V gene lookup returns CDR1 LNHDA and CDR2 SQIVND (reference sequence). This CDR3 is 15 amino acids long. V was shortened by 3 bases and J by 5 bases, with 13 bases between the two germline ends. CDR3 loop: CASSIQQGGTGELFF. The CDR3 region has the DNA TGTGCCAGTAGTATTCAACAGGGAGGGACCGGGGAGCTGTTTTTT.